Below are 15 T cell receptor beta chains sequenced from a single sample in a study of blood T cell repertoires in COVID-19. TCRdb keeps only in-frame clones here, not all; method: immunoSEQ multiplex PCR. The profile shows 110,000 to 150,000 clones, 86% of them singletons. The sequenced sample consisted of PBMCs or T cells enriched from blood (not recorded which). These receptor sequences come from a man aged 50-59 years who had recovered from COVID-19.

This chain uses TRBV5-1 with TRBJ2-5, with 7 bases that match TRBD2. V lost 4 bases and J lost 4; bases outside the gene matches: 7. The CDR3 runs to 14 residues. Germline V gene lookup returns CDR1 SGHRS and CDR2 YFSETQ. CDR3 nucleotides: TGCGCCAGCAGCCGGGACTATACAAGAGAGACCCAGTACTTC. This sequence encodes CASSRDYTRETQYF.

This chain joins TRBV28 and TRBJ2-7; TRBD1 might be the D (5 bases). The ends were cut back, 8 bases at V and 2 bases at J, with 10 bases in the middle. CDR3 length equals 12 residues. Germline CDR1 is MDHEN and CDR2 is SYDVKM. The CDR3 region has the DNA TGTGCCAGCCACGACAGACCCTACGAGCAGTACTTC. Protein sequence: CASHDRPYEQYF.

The chain links TRBV7-9 to TRBJ2-5; 10 positions agree with TRBD2. The V gene's germline CDR1 is SEHNR and CDR2 FQNEAQ (reference sequence). Trimming took 3 bases from V and 3 from J; bases not matched to a gene: 10. The CDR3 has 17 residues. CDR3: CASSLYAPGLAKETQYF. The CDR3 DNA reads as TGTGCCAGCAGCTTGTATGCCCCGGGACTAGCGAAAGAGACCCAGTACTTC.

The V call is TRBV12-3 or TRBV12-4, the J call TRBJ2-2; tentative D call: TRBD1 (6 bases). V was cut by 6 bases and J by 6 bases, with 11 bases left in between. The CDR3 runs 13 residues. The CDR3 nucleotides read TGTGCCAGCAGATCCGGACAGTCCGGGGAGCTGTTTTTT. Residues: CASRSGQSGELFF.

V and J are TRBV4-2 and TRBJ2-1; D may be TRBD2 (5 bases). The V and J ends lost 0 bases and 0 bases respectively, with 6 bases between them. Per germline, CDR1 LGHNA and CDR2 YNFKEQ. This CDR3 has 15 residues. In nucleotides, the CDR3 is TGTGCCAGCAGCCAAGATCGGGGCTCCTACAATGAGCAGTTCTTC. The encoded protein is CASSQDRGSYNEQFF.

CDR3 residues: CASRTRGGDRVGNSPLHF. CDR3 coding DNA: TGTGCCAGCAGAACCAGGGGCGGAGACAGGGTCGGAAATTCACCCCTCCACTTT. This rearrangement joins TRBV7-2 to TRBJ1-6; 7 bases fit TRBD1. J lost 7 bases, V lost 6 bases, and 18 bases had no gene match. From germline, CDR1 is SGHTA and CDR2 FQGNSA. The CDR3 spans 18 residues.

Worth noting for this clone: The same CDR3 is also encoded by other DNA sequences in this sample. The CDR3 loop is CASSLAGGGETQYF. In DNA, the CDR3 is TGTGCCAGCAGCTTGGCGGGAGGGGGTGAGACCCAGTACTTC. This sequence joins TRBV7-2 and TRBJ2-5; 9 bases line up with TRBD2. After removal of 3 bases from V and 5 bases from J, the junction contained 4 bases not matched to a gene. The V gene's germline CDR1 is SGHTA and CDR2 FQGNSA. This CDR3 contains 14 residues.

V gene TRBV7-6 combines with J gene TRBJ1-4; D may be TRBD1 (5 bases). Per germline, CDR1 SGHVS and CDR2 FNYEAQ. With 5 bases removed from V and 8 bases from J, the gap between germline ends came to 18 bases. The CDR3 runs to 15 residues. The CDR3 DNA follows: TGTGCCAGCAGCGCGGATCTTAGGGCAGGGGAAAAACTGTTTTTT. It translates to CASSADLRAGEKLFF.

The chain is built from TRBV7-8 and TRBJ1-3; 9 positions agree with TRBD1. The J segment lost 0 bases and the V segment lost 2 bases, leaving 17 bases of the junction unmatched. The CDR3 totals 21 residues. Looked up from germline, CDR1 is SGHVS and CDR2 is FQNEAQ. CDR3 in DNA: TGTGCCAGCAGCTTACTCGATTCCAGGACAGGGGCCCAGGTCTCTGGAAACACCATATATTTT. The encoded protein is CASSLLDSRTGAQVSGNTIYF.

This clone was counted a few times. This sequence joins TRBV28 and TRBJ1-1; D is unclear. V was trimmed by 3 bases and J by 8 bases, leaving 10 bases between them. This CDR3 is 12 amino acids long. Germline-derived CDR1 and CDR2 are MDHEN and SYDVKM. In nucleotides, the CDR3 is TGTGCCAGCAGTTTGTCCGCGGAGGAAGCTTTCTTT. It is translated as CASSLSAEEAFF. Full variable domain (missing parts from reference TRBV28 and TRBJ1-1): DVKVTQSSRYLVKRTGEKVFLECVQDMDHENMFWYRQDPGLGLRLIYFSYDVKMKEKGDIPEGYSVSREKKERFSLILESASTNQTSMYLCASSLSAEEAFFGQGTRLTVV.

This clone was detected once. The chain uses TRBV5-5 and TRBJ2-2; 8 bases are a match to TRBD2. There are 15 residues in the CDR3. V lost 4 bases, J lost 6 bases, and 8 bases stayed unmatched. The V gene's germline CDR1 is SGHKS and CDR2 YYEKEE (reference sequence). This chain's CDR3 is CASSRRGDSAGELFF. The CDR3 DNA reads TGTGCCAGCAGCCGGCGGGGGGATTCGGCCGGGGAGCTGTTTTTT. Together with reference TRBV5-5 and TRBJ2-2, the CDR3 gives the full variable domain: DAGVTQSPTHLIKTRGQQVTLRCSPISGHKSVSWYQQVLGQGPQFIFQYYEKEERGRGNFPDRFSARQFPNYSSELNVNALLLGDSALYLCASSRRGDSAGELFFGEGSRLTVL.

The rearrangement joins TRBV11-2 to TRBJ2-7; the match to TRBD2 covers 10 bases. The CDR3 is 15 amino acids. The germline CDR1 and CDR2 sequences are SGHAT and FQNNGV. V lost 5 bases, J lost 5 bases, and 9 bases stayed unmatched. Here the CDR3 reads CASSARAGGRNEQYF. The CDR3 DNA reads TGTGCCAGCAGCGCCCGAGCGGGAGGGCGCAACGAGCAGTACTTC.

V gene TRBV19 combines with J gene TRBJ2-7; a possible D gene is TRBD2 (5 bases). In germline, CDR1 is LNHDA, CDR2 SQIVND (reference sequence). V gave up 1 base and J gave up 2 bases, with 6 bases separating them. This CDR3 has 13 residues. The CDR3 spells CASSIAGTYEQYF. In nucleotides, the CDR3 is TGTGCCAGTAGTATAGCGGGAACCTACGAGCAGTACTTC.

The chain is built from TRBV5-8 and TRBJ1-1; D gene unclear. Per germline, CDR1 SGHTS and CDR2 YDEGEE. Trimming removed 4 bases at V and 4 bases at J, with 8 bases between. The CDR3 covers 12 residues. CDR3 protein: CASSLRGTEAFF. CDR3 sequence (DNA): TGTGCCAGCAGCCTCCGGGGCACTGAAGCTTTCTTT.

The CDR3 DNA sequence: TGTGCCAGCAGCAAAGCGAGCAGGGGAAGCACAGATACGCAGTATTTT. Translating it yields CASSKASRGSTDTQYF. This chain uses TRBV21-1 with TRBJ2-3; the tabulated D call, TRBD1, remains unverified against the DNA. TRBV21-1 is annotated as a pseudogene. This CDR3 has 16 residues.